This entry concerns a single T cell receptor (beta chain). The data stem from a study of blood T cell repertoires in COVID-19. Turning to the study itself: PBMCs, B-cell-depleted T cells, or T cells were the source of the cDNA or gDNA that made up the material.

After removal of 5 bases from V and 0 bases from J, the junction contained 6 bases not matched to a gene. The CDR3 runs to 17 residues. Germline V lookup: CDR1 SEHNR, CDR2 FQNEAQ (reference sequence). Sequenced by immunoSEQ multiplex PCR; TCRdb stores in-frame clones only, minus some. The sample lists 75,000 to 100,000 clones, nearly 90% seen once, with approximately 4.9% in the top ten. The source of this sequence is a man aged 65 to 79 with acute or convalescent COVID-19. The chain combines TRBV7-9 with TRBJ1-6; 8 bases are a match to TRBD1. Sequences were obtained from peripheral blood. The CDR3 DNA reads as TGTGCCAGCAGCCAGGACAGGGTGAGCTCCTATAATTCACCCCTCCACTTT. Translating gives CASSQDRVSSYNSPLHF.